This TCR beta chain was observed in a study of blood T cells in healthy people across ages. CDR1 and CDR2 (germline): SGDLS, YYNGEE. With 0 bases removed from V and 6 bases from J, the gap between germline ends came to 8 bases. CDR3 size: 13 residues. The sample holds a few counts of this clonotype. For the second PCR, which ran for about 7 to 12 cycles, a sample-barcoded 5' primer and a J-beta primer mix were used. TCRdb analysed the 5' RACE reads with MiXCR anew, one entry per CDR3 protein. The sample records roughly 1.6 million distinct CDR3 sequences, approximately 32% being singletons. The sequenced material came from blood. V usage is TRBV9 and J usage is TRBJ2-3; no definite D call. This clonotype was obtained from a woman aged 25 to 39 in good health. The CDR3 is CASSVVGSDTQYF. The CDR3 bases are TGTGCCAGCAGCGTAGTTGGGTCGGATACGCAGTATTTT.